The 19 T cell receptor beta chains below all came from one sample that was sequenced in a study of neurological immune-mediated disorders. TCRdb reanalysed the 5' RACE reads using MiXCR and keeps one entry per CDR3 protein. The profile shows tens of thousands of distinct CDR3 sequences, just over 5% of them singletons. Sequenced sample: PBMCs. These receptors all stem from a woman aged 30 to 39 with multiple sclerosis.

The sample holds many counts of this clonotype. The chain combines TRBV20-1 with TRBJ2-1; 12 bases agree with TRBD2. Germline loops: CDR1 DFQATT, CDR2 SNEGSKA (reference sequence). The CDR3 length is 16 residues. V was clipped by 7 bases and J by 2 bases; unmatched bases: 9. CDR3 protein: CSVRLAGGKTYNEQFF. CDR3 DNA: TGCAGTGTTCGCCTAGCGGGAGGGAAGACCTACAATGAGCAGTTCTTC.

This clonotype has just a few counts. This chain connects TRBV15 to TRBJ2-7, with 8 bases fitting TRBD1. J lost 3 bases, V lost 1 base, and 5 bases had no gene match. The CDR3 is 15 amino acids. Germline CDR1 is LNHNV and CDR2 is YYDKDF (reference sequence). As DNA, the CDR3 is TGTGCCACCAGCAGAGCCGGGACAGGAAACTACGAGCAGTACGTC. Translating gives CATSRAGTGNYEQYV.

There are many counts of this clonotype. The rearrangement links TRBV5-1 to TRBJ2-3; TRBD2 matches at 13 bases. V dropped 3 bases and J dropped 5; count of bases not matched to a gene: 6. CDR1 and CDR2 (germline): SGHRS, YFSETQ. The CDR3 runs 16 residues. In DNA, the CDR3 is TGCGCCAGCAGCTGTACTAGCGGGGGGGCCGAAGATACGCAGTATTTT. Its translation: CASSCTSGGAEDTQYF.

This clonotype was detected many times. The chain couples TRBV20-1 to TRBJ2-1, with a tentative D call TRBD2 (5 bases). The CDR3 contains 17 residues. Germline CDR1 DFQATT, CDR2 SNEGSKA (reference sequence). V was shortened by 0 bases and J by 6 bases, with 21 bases between the two germline ends. The CDR3 DNA follows: TGCAGTGCTAGAGATCCGTCGCAAGCGGAGAGGTTCAATGAGCAGTTCTTC. Translated: CSARDPSQAERFNEQFF.

The chain carries TRBV28 and TRBJ1-4; 7 bases map to TRBD1. Germline CDR1 is MDHEN and CDR2 is SYDVKM. This CDR3 comprises 14 residues. Unmatched junction bases numbered 3, after V lost 4 bases and J lost 4 bases. CDR3 residues: CASSSGQDNEKLFF. The CDR3 DNA sequence: TGTGCCAGCAGTTCAGGACAGGATAATGAAAAACTGTTTTTT.

This clonotype came up many times. This sequence joins TRBV20-1 and TRBJ2-1; a possible D gene is TRBD1 (5 bases). The CDR3 is made up of 16 amino acids. V lost 0 bases to trimming and J lost 6 bases, with 18 bases between them. Germline CDR1 DFQATT, CDR2 SNEGSKA (reference sequence). CDR3 residues: CSAREVHFGQGNEQFF. In DNA form, the CDR3 reads TGCAGTGCTAGAGAGGTTCATTTTGGGCAGGGCAATGAGCAGTTCTTC.

The chain uses TRBV11-1 and TRBJ2-7; TRBD1 agrees at 8 bases. Germline values: CDR1 SGHAT, CDR2 FQDESV (reference sequence). This CDR3 is built from 13 residues. Trimming cost V 5 bases and J 3 bases; bases outside gene matches: 3. The CDR3 reads CASSPGGYYEQYV. In DNA, the CDR3 is TGTGCCAGCAGCCCAGGGGGCTACTACGAGCAGTACGTC.

Ten or more counts support this clonotype. The rearrangement joins TRBV10-3 to TRBJ1-1; a possible D gene is TRBD1 (5 bases). V gave up 1 base and J gave up 1 base, with 7 bases separating them. In germline, CDR1 is ENHRY, CDR2 SYGVKD. The CDR3 covers 14 residues. The CDR3 bases are TGTGCCATCAGTGAGTGGGGGGGGAACACTGAAGCTTTCTTT. Translating gives CAISEWGGNTEAFF.

The rearrangement links TRBV20-1 to TRBJ2-3, with 12 nucleotides matching TRBD2. The germline V gene has CDR1 DFQATT and CDR2 SNEGSKA (reference sequence). This CDR3 contains 16 residues. V dropped 4 bases and J dropped 6; count of bases not matched to a gene: 11. This chain's CDR3 is CSANKRLAGVADTQYF. CDR3 nucleotides: TGCAGTGCTAATAAGAGACTAGCGGGAGTGGCGGATACGCAGTATTTT.

This clonotype was observed many times. The chain uses TRBV12-3 or TRBV12-4 and TRBJ2-3; 7 bases are shared with TRBD1. This CDR3 has 16 amino acids. V lost 6 bases, J lost 1 base, and 10 bases stayed unmatched. CDR3 loop: CASSLEGGFGTDTQYF. The CDR3 nucleotides are TGTGCCAGCAGCCTGGAAGGGGGCTTCGGCACAGATACGCAGTATTTT.

This clonotype was detected many times. CDR3 loop: CASSQLAGGPDEQFF. DNA of the CDR3: TGTGCCAGCAGTCAACTAGCGGGAGGGCCGGATGAGCAGTTCTTC. The rearrangement joins TRBV12-3 or TRBV12-4 to TRBJ2-1, with 13 bases matching TRBD2. CDR3 length equals 15 residues. V lost 5 bases, J lost 8 bases, and 6 bases stayed unmatched.

This clonotype was counted many times. The J gene is TRBJ2-1, the V gene TRBV5-1; D not certain. Germline CDR1 reads SGHRS; CDR2 reads YFSETQ. The CDR3 length is 18 residues. Deletions cut 0 bases from V and 0 bases from J, with 16 bases between. CDR3 bases: TGCGCCAGCAGCTTGGTCGGGCAGAAAATATACTCCTACAATGAGCAGTTCTTC. As protein: CASSLVGQKIYSYNEQFF. Complete variable domain (other parts from reference TRBV5-1 and TRBJ2-1): KAGVTQTPRYLIKTRGQQVTLSCSPISGHRSVSWYQQTPGQGLQFLFEYFSETQRNKGNFPGRFSGRQFSNSRSEMNVSTLELGDSALYLCASSLVGQKIYSYNEQFFGPGTRLTVL.

This clonotype was detected a few times. The chain is built from TRBV10-3 and TRBJ2-1, with unresolved D. Germline CDR1 and CDR2: ENHRY and SYGVKD. V gave up 2 bases and J gave up 3 bases, with 5 bases separating them. The CDR3 is made up of 13 amino acids. CDR3 loop: CAISERHYNEQFF. For the CDR3, the DNA is TGTGCCATCAGTGAGCGGCACTACAATGAGCAGTTCTTC.

This clonotype was seen ten or more times. V is TRBV20-1 and J is TRBJ1-4; 8 bases line up with TRBD1. The junction had 8 bases not matched to a gene; V was cut back by 3 bases and J by 8 bases. The CDR3 extends over 14 amino acids. Germline V lookup: CDR1 DFQATT, CDR2 SNEGSKA (reference sequence). The CDR3 region is CSASPGGQEEKLFF. CDR3 bases: TGCAGTGCTAGCCCGGGGGGACAGGAAGAAAAACTGTTTTTT.

This clonotype was counted only a few times. V gene TRBV12-3 or TRBV12-4 combines with J gene TRBJ2-1, with 9 bases identical to TRBD2. The CDR3 totals 20 residues. V dropped 3 bases and J dropped 0; count of bases not matched to a gene: 15. In DNA form, the CDR3 reads TGTGCCAGCAGTTTTAGACTAGCGGTATACTTAAGTAGCTCCTACAATGAGCAGTTCTTC. This encodes CASSFRLAVYLSSSYNEQFF.

In this sample, this clonotype turned up a few times. The rearrangement links TRBV12-3 or TRBV12-4 to TRBJ1-2, with a possible D match to TRBD1 (5 bases). CDR3 size: 13 residues. Trimming took 6 bases from V and 4 from J, leaving 12 bases between them. CDR3 coding DNA: TGTGCCAGCAGCGGGGGAGGGTTCTATGGCTACACCTTC. Protein product: CASSGGGFYGYTF.

This clonotype was counted at least ten times. V is TRBV5-1 and J is TRBJ2-3; 8 nucleotides agree with TRBD2. CDR3 size: 15 residues. V was pared by 4 bases and J by 5 bases, with 9 bases of the junction left unmatched. CDR1 SGHRS and CDR2 YFSETQ come from the germline V gene. CDR3 protein: CASSPNRREGDTQYF. CDR3 sequence (DNA): TGCGCCAGCAGCCCGAACCGCCGGGAGGGAGATACGCAGTATTTT.

Many counts were recorded for this clonotype. The chain carries TRBV20-1 and TRBJ2-5, with 12 nucleotides matching TRBD2. CDR1 is DFQATT, CDR2 SNEGSKA, per germline (reference sequence). This CDR3 is built from 14 residues. V trimming: 4 bases; J trimming: 5 bases; junction bases outside the gene matches: 5. CDR3: CSATTSGGVETQYF. The CDR3 DNA reads TGCAGTGCTACGACTAGCGGGGGTGTCGAGACCCAGTACTTC.

This clonotype has at least ten counts. The chain joins TRBV5-1 to TRBJ2-5; D possibly matches TRBD1 or TRBD2 (6 bases each). Trimming took off 3 bases at V and 4 bases at J, with 16 bases between the two ends. Germline V gene data show CDR1 as SGHRS and CDR2 as YFSETQ. CDR3 length: 15 amino acids. CDR3 region: CASSWIPGALETQYF. The CDR3, as DNA: TGCGCCAGCAGCTGGATCCCGGGGGCCTTAGAGACCCAGTACTTC.